This T cell receptor beta chain was retrieved from a study of blood T cell repertoires in COVID-19. Study information: Sites across the United States, Italy and Spain contributed samples from acute and convalescent COVID-19.

A single count supports this clone. The CDR3 has 15 amino acids. Per the germline V gene, CDR1 is LNHDA and CDR2 is SQIVND (reference sequence). Trimming shortened V by 7 bases and J by 4 bases, and 17 bases separated the two germline ends. Seattle cases were enrolled at active infection and followed longitudinally. As handled by the study authors: Scientists estimated how many nucleated cells there were by amplifying reference gene primers. TCRdb's table, derived via immunoSEQ multiplex PCR, lists solely in-frame clones and lacks some. V, J and clone size are taken as reported in that table, and D and trimming were inferred from the DNA itself. Of around 170,000 clones listed, around nine tenths are singletons.

This sequence was found in a man aged 55 to 69 with COVID-19, enrolled during active disease. Sequenced material: peripheral blood. This sequence joins TRBV19 and TRBJ1-5, with D possibly matching TRBD1 (6 bases). The DNA of the CDR3 is TGTGCCAGTACCTCCATCTTCCAGGGGAATCAGCCCCAGCATTTT. Translation: CASTSIFQGNQPQHF.